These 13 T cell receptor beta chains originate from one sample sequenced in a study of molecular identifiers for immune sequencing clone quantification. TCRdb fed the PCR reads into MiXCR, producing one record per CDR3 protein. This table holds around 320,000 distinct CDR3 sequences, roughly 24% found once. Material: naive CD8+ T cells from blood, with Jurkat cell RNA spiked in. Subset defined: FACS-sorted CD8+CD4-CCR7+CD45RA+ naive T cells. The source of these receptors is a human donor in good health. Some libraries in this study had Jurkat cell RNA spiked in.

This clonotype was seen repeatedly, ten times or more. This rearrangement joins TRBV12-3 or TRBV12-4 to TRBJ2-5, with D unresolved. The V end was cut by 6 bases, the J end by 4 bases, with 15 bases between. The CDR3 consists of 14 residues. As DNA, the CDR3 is TGTGCCAGCAGCCCGGCCTCAGAGCGAGAGACCCAGTACTTC. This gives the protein CASSPASERETQYF.

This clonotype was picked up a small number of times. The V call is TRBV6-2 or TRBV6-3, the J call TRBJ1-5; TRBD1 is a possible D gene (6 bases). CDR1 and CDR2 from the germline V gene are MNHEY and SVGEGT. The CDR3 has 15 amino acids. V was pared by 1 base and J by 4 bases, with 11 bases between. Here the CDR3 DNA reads TGTGCCAGCAGTTACTTTGGGACAAATAATCAGCCCCAGCATTTT. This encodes CASSYFGTNNQPQHF.

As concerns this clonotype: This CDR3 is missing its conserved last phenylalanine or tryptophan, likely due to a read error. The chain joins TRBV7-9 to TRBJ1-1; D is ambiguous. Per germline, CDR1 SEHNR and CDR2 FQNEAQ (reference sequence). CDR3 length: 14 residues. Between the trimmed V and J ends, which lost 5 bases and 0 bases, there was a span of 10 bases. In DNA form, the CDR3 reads TGTGCCAGCAGCCCCCCTAGGGTGAACACTGAAGCTTTCTGT. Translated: CASSPPRVNTEAFC.

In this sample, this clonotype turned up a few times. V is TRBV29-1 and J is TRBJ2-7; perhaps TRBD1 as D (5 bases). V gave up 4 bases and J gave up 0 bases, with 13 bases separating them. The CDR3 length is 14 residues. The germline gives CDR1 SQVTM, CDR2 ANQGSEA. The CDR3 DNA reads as TGCAGCGTTGTGGGGCGTGACAGCTCCTACGAGCAGTACTTC. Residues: CSVVGRDSSYEQYF.

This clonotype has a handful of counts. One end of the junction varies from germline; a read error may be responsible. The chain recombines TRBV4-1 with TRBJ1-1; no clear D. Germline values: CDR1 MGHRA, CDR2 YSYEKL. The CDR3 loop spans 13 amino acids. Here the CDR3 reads CARSQGRGGEAFF. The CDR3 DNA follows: TGCGCCCGCAGCCAAGGGAGAGGTGGGGAAGCTTTCTTT.

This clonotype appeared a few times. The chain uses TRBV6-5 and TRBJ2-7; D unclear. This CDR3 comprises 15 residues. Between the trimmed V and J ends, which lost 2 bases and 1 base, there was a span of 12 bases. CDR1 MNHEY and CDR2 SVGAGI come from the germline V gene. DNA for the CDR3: TGTGCCAGCAGTTACACGAAATATACGTCCTACGAGCAGTACTTC. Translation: CASSYTKYTSYEQYF.

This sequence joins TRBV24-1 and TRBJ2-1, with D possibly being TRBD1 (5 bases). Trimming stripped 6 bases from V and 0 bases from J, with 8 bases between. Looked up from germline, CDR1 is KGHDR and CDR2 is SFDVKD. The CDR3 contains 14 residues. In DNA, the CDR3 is TGTGCCACCAGTATAGGGGCCTCCTACAATGAGCAGTTCTTC. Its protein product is CATSIGASYNEQFF.

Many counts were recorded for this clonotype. The CDR3 DNA reads TGTGCCAGCAGCCCGATGGAAGAAAGCTACGAGCAGTACTTC. Amino acid sequence: CASSPMEESYEQYF. The genes are TRBV5-4 and TRBJ2-7; D is uncertain. V lost 4 bases to trimming and J lost 3 bases, with 14 bases between them. Germline lookup yields CDR1 SGHNT and CDR2 YYREEE (reference sequence). The CDR3 loop spans 14 amino acids.

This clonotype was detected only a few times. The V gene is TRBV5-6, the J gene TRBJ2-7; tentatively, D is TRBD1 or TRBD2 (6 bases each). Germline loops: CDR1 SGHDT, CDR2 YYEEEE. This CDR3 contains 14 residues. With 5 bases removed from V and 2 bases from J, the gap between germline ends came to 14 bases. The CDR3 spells CASRPGAGPYEQYF. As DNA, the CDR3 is TGTGCCAGCAGGCCGGGGGCAGGGCCCTACGAGCAGTACTTC.

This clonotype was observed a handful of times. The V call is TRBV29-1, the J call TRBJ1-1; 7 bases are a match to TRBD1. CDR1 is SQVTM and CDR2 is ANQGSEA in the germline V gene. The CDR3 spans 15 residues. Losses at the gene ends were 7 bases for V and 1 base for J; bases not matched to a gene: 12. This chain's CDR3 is CSDVTGETANTEAFF. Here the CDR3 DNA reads TGCAGCGACGTAACAGGGGAAACAGCGAACACTGAAGCTTTCTTT.

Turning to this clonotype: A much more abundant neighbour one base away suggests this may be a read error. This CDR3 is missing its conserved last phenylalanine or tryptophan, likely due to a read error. CDR3 DNA: TGTGCCAGCAGCTGGGACCGGGCTAGCGGGAACTACGAGCAGTACCTC. Encoded protein: CASSWDRASGNYEQYL. The V gene is TRBV5-5, the J gene TRBJ2-7; 9 bases map to TRBD2. With 3 bases clipped from V and 3 bases from J, the junction kept 10 bases outside the gene matches. Germline CDR1 is SGHKS and CDR2 is YYEKEE (reference sequence). This CDR3 is built from 16 residues.

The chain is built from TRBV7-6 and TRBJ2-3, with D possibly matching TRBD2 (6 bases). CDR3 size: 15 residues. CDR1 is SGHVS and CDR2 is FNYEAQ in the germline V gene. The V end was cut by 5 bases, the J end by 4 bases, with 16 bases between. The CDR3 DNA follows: TGTGCCAGCAGCGCCTCCCCCAGGGAGGCAGATACGCAGTATTTT. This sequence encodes CASSASPREADTQYF.

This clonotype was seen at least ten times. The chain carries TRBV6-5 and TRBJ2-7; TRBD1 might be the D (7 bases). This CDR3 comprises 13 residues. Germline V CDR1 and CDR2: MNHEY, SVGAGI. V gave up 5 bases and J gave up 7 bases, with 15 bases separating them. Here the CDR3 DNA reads TGTGCCAGCAGTCCAGGGGGGCCCCTGGAGCAGTACTTC. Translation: CASSPGGPLEQYF.